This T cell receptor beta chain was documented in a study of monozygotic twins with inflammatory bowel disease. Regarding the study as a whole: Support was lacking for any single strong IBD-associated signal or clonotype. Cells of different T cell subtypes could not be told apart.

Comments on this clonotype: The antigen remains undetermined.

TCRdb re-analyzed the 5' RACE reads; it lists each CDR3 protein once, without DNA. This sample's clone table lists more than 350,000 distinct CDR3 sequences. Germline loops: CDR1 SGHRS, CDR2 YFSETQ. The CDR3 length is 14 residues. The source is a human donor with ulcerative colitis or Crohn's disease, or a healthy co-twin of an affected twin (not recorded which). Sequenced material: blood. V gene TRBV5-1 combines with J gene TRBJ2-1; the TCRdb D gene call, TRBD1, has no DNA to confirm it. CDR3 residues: CASSLGDRDGEQFF.